This T cell receptor (beta chain) emerged from a study of shared clonotypes between healthy human individuals. Sequencing was performed with immunoSEQ multiplex PCR; in TCRdb, only in-frame clones are kept and a portion is missing. The data show about 960,000 clones, around three quarters seen once. The CDR3 consists of 16 residues. The V and J ends lost 2 bases and 4 bases, in that order; junction bases with no gene match: 11. The germline CDR1 and CDR2 sequences are SGHRS and YFSETQ. This clone was seen a few times. Sequencing was done on a sample of memory CD4+ T cells sorted from blood. Stated subset: CD45RA-negative fraction. J is TRBJ1-2 and V is TRBV5-1; 7 bases are shared with TRBD1. The sequence came from a man between 18 and 29 years old in good health. This CDR3 is CASSFRERGPVYGYTF. In DNA, the CDR3 is TGCGCCAGCAGCTTCAGGGAGAGGGGGCCAGTCTATGGCTACACCTTC.